The sequence of this T cell receptor (beta chain) was determined in a study of Ad26.COV2.S vaccination and SARS-CoV-2 variants. Broader study findings: With respect to non-spike TCR breadth, vaccine and placebo recipients were similar. Vaccinees displayed broader spike-specific TCR repertoires than placebo recipients.

Trimming removed 1 base from V and 4 bases from J, with 20 bases in between. CDR3 length: 18 amino acids. Germline V gene sequence: CDR1 MGHRA, CDR2 YSYEKL. Sample treatment: about 20 received Ad26.COV2.S at low or high dose, single or two shots; roughly five received placebo; per-sample allocation not given. All samples were drawn on day 63, counting from the first vaccine or placebo injection. Concerning this clone: Its antigen is not known.

The method was immunoSEQ multiplex PCR; TCRdb's version includes in-frame clones alone and lacks a portion of them. The sample has 300,000 to 500,000 clones; roughly nine tenths are singletons. Material: peripheral blood, obtained in a trial of Ad26.COV2.S vaccine versus placebo. The rearrangement links TRBV4-1 to TRBJ1-5, with a weak D call TRBD1 (6 bases). This sequence originates from a person between 18 and 59 years old who received the Ad26.COV2.S COVID-19 vaccine or a placebo. The CDR3: CASSQGPTQGSRNQPQHF. The CDR3 nucleotides are TGCGCCAGCAGCCAAGGGCCCACTCAGGGGAGCCGGAATCAGCCCCAGCATTTT.